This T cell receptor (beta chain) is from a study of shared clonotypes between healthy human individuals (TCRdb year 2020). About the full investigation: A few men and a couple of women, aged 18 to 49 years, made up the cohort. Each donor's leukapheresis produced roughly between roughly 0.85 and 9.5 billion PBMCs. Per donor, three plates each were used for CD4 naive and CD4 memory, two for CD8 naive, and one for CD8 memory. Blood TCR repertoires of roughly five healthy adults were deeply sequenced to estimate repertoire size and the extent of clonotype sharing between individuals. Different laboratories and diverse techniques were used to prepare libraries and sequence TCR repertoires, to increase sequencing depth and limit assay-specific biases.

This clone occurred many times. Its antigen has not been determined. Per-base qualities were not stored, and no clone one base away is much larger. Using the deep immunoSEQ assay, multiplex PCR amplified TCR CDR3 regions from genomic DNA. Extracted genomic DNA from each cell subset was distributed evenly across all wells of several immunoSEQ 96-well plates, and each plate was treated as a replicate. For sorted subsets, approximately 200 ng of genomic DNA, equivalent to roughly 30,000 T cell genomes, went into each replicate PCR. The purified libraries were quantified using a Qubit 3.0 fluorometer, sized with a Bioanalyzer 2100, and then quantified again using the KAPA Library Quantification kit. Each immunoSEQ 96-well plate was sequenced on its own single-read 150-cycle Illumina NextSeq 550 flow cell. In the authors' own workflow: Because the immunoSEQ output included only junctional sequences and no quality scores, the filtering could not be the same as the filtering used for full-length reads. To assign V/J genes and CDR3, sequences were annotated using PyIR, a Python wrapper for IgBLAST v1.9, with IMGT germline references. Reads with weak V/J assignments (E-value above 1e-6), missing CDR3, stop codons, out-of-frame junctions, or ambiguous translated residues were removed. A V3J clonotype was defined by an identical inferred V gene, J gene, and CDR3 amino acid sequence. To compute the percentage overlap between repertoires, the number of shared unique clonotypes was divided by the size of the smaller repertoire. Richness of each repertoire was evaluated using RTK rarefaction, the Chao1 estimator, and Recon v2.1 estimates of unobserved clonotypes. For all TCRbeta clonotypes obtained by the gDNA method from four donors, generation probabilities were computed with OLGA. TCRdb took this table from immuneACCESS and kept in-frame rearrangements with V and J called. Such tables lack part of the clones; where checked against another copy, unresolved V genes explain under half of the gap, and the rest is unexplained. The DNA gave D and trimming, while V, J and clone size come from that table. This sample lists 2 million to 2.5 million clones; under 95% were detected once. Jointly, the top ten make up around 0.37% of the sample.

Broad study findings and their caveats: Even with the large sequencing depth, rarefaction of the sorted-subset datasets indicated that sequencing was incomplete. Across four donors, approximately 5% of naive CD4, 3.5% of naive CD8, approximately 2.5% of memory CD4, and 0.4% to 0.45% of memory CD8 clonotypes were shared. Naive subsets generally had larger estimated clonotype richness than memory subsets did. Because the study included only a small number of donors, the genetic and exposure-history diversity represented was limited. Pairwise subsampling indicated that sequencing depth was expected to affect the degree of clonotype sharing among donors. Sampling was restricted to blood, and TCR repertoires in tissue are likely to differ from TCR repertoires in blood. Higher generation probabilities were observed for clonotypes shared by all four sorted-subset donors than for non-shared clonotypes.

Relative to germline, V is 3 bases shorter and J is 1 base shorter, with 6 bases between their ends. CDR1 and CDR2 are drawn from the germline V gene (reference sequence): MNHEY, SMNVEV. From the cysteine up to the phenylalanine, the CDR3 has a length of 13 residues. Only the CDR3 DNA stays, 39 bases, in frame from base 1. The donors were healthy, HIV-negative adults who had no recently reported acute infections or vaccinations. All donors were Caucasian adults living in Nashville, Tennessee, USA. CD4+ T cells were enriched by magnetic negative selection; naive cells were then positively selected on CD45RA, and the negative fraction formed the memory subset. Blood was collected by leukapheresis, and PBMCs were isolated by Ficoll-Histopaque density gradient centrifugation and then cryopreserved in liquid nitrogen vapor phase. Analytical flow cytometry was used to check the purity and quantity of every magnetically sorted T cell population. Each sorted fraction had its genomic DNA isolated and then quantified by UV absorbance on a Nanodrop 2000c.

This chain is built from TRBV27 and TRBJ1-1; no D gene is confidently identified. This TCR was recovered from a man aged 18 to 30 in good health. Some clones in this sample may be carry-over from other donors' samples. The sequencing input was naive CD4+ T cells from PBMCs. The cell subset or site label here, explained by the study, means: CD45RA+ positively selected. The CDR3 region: CASSFIPNTEAFF. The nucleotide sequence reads TGTGCCAGCAGTTTCATACCGAACACTGAAGCTTTCTTT.